This T cell receptor (beta chain) was identified during a study of blood T cell repertoires in COVID-19. Assay: immunoSEQ multiplex PCR; the TCRdb copy retains only in-frame clones and omits some. Altogether around 34,000 clones are present, roughly 78% being singletons, with the ten largest covering under 50%. This CDR3 region has 13 residues. The germline CDR1 and CDR2 sequences are LGHNA and YSLEER. The V gene lost 1 base and the J gene lost 1 base, with 5 bases spanning the gap. The receptor was derived from an elderly man with active or convalescent COVID-19. The chain links TRBV4-3 to TRBJ2-7; D unresolved. The specimen was peripheral blood. The CDR3 here is CASSQGPSYEQYF. Written as DNA, the CDR3 is TGCGCCAGCAGCCAAGGGCCTTCCTACGAGCAGTACTTC.